This T cell receptor (beta chain) was obtained from a study of cytomegalovirus exposure and HLA in healthy donors. Study-wide findings and caveats: Later analysis demonstrated an association between a missense DCLRE1C variant and TCR beta V- and J-gene trimming. Follow-up analysis found HLA locus-dependent TCR association rates, highest for DRB1 and lowest for HLA-C.

Worth noting for this clone: Its antigen is undetermined.

The CDR3 has 13 residues. Germline CDR1 is MNHEY and CDR2 is SMNVEV (reference sequence). The J segment lost 5 bases and the V segment lost 3 bases, leaving 3 bases of the junction unmatched. With 60 Vbeta and 13 Jbeta primers, the PCR was carried out. Data came from immunoSEQ multiplex PCR; TCRdb stores just in-frame clones and leaves some out. The specimen's table records around 88,000 clones. This receptor was identified in a girl aged 5-17 years in good health and CMV-seropositive. The chain combines TRBV27 with TRBJ2-5; 7 bases map to TRBD2. Sample: PBMCs. The DNA of the CDR3 is TGTGCCAGCAGTTTGGGAGGGGTGGAGACCCAGTACTTC. As protein: CASSLGGVETQYF.